The clone carrying this T cell receptor (beta chain) is a singleton in its sample. Antigen unknown. Primers for the PCR totalled 60 Vbeta and 13 Jbeta. The table came from immunoSEQ multiplex PCR; TCRdb's copy has only in-frame clones and leaves some out. In the table there are 150,000 to 200,000 clones, more than 70% of which are singletons. The data belong to a study of cytomegalovirus exposure and HLA in healthy donors. Study-level findings and limits: Three chains tied to CMV proved CMV antigen-specific in vitro.

From germline, CDR1 is MDHEN and CDR2 SYDVKM. V lost 3 bases and J lost 4; bases outside the gene matches: 10. The CDR3 is 17 residues long. The clonotype was recovered from a man between 18 and 29 years old in good health and CMV-seropositive. The sequenced sample was PBMCs. J is TRBJ2-5 and V is TRBV28, with 11 nucleotides matching TRBD2. The CDR3 loop reads CASSFRRVAGGSETQYF. The CDR3 DNA sequence: TGTGCCAGCAGTTTCCGGAGGGTAGCGGGAGGGTCAGAGACCCAGTACTTC.